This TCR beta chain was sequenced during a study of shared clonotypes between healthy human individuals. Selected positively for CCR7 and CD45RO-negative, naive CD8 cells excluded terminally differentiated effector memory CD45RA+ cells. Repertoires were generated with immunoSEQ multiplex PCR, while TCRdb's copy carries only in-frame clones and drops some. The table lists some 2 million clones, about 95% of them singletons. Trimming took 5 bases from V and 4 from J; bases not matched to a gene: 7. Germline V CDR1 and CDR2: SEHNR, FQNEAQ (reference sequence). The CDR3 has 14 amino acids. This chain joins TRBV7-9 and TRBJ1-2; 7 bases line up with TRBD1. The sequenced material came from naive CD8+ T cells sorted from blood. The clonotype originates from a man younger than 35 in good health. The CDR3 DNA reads TGTGCCAGCAGCCCAGGGACAGCCTTCTATGGCTACACCTTC. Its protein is CASSPGTAFYGYTF. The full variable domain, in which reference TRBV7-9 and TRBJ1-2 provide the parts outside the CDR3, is DTGVSQNPRHKITKRGQNVTFRCDPISEHNRLYWYRQTLGQGPEFLTYFQNEAQLEKSRLLSDRFSAERPKGSFSTLEIQRTEQGDSAMYLCASSPGTAFYGYTFGSGTRLTVV.